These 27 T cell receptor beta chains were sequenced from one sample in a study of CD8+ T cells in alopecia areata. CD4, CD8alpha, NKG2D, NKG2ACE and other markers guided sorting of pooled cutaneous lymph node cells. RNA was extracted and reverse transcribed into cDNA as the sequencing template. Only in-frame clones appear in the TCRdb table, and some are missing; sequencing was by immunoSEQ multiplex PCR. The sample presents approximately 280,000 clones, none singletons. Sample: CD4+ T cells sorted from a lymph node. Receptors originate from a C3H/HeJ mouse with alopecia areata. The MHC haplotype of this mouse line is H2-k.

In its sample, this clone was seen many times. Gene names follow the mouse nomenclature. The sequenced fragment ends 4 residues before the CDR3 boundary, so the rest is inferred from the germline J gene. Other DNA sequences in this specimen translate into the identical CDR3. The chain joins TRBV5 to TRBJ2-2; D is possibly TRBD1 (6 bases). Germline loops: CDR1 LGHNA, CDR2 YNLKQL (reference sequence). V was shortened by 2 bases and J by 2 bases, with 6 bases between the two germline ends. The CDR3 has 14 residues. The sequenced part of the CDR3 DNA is TGTGCCAGCAGCCAAACAGGGAACACCGGG. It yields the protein CASSQTGNTG. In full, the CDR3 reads CASSQTGNTGQLYF.

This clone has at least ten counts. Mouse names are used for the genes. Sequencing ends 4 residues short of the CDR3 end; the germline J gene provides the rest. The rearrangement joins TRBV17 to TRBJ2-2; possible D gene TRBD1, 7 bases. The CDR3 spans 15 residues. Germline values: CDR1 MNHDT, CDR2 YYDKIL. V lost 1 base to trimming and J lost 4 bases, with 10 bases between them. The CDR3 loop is CASSRAGGSTGQLYF. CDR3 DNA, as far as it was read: TGTGCTAGCAGTAGAGCAGGGGGGAGCACCGGG.

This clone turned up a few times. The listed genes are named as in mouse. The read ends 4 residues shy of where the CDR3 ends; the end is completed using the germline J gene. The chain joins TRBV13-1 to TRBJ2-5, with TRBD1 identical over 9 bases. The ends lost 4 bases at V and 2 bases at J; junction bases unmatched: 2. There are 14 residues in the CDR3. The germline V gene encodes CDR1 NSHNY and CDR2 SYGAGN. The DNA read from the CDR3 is TGTGCCAGCAGTCGGACAGGGGTCCAAGAC. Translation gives CASSRTGVQD. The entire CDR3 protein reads CASSRTGVQDTQYF.

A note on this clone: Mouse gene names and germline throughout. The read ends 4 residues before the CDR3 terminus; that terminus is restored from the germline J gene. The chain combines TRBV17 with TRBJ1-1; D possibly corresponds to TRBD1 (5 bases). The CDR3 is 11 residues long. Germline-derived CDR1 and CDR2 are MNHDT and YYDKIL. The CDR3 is CASSRRGEVFF. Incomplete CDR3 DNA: TGTGCTAGCAGTAGAAGGGGA.

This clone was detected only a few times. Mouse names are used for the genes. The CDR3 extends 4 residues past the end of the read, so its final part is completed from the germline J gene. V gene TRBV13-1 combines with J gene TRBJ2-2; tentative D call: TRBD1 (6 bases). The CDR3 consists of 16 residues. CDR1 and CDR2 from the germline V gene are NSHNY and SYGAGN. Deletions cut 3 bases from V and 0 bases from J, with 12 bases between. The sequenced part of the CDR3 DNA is TGTGCCAGCAGTGTGCTACAGGGATCAAACACCGGG. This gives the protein CASSVLQGSNTG. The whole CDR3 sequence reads CASSVLQGSNTGQLYF.

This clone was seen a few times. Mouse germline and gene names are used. This CDR3 reads CASMGTGGYEQYF. The sequenced CDR3 bases are TGTGCTAGCATGGGGACAGGGGGGTAT. The chain has TRBV17 and TRBJ2-7; TRBD1 aligns across 11 bases. The read ends 4 residues before the CDR3 terminus; that terminus is restored from the germline J gene. The CDR3 length is 13 residues. The germline V gene has CDR1 MNHDT and CDR2 YYDKIL.

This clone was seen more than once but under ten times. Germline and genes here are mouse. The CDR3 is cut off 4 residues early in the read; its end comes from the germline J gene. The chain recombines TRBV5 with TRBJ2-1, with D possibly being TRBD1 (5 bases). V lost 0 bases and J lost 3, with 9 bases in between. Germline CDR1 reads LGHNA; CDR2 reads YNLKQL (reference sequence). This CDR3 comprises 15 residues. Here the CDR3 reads CASSQDGHPYAEQFF. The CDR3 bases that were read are TGTGCCAGCAGCCAAGATGGACACCCCTATGCT.

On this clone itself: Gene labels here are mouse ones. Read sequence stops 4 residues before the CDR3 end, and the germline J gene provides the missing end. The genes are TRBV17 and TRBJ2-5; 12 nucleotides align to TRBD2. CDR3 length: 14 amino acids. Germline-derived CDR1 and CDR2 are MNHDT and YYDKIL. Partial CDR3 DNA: TGTGCTAGCAGTCCCGGGACTGGGGGGGAC. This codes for CASSPGTGGD. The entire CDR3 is CASSPGTGGDTQYF.

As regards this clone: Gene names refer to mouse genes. CDR3 DNA, as far as it was read: TGCACCTGCAGTGCCTCTTACTGGGGAAAGCAAGAC. It specifies CTCSASYWGKQD. Given in full, the CDR3 is CTCSASYWGKQDTQYF. The chain has TRBV1 and TRBJ2-5; 7 nucleotides line up with TRBD2. The read comes to an end 4 residues before the CDR3 does, leaving the germline J gene to fill in the end. CDR3 size: 16 residues. The V gene's germline CDR1 is NSQYPW and CDR2 LRSPGD (reference sequence). The trim removed 3 bases at V and 3 bases at J, leaving 9 bases unmatched.

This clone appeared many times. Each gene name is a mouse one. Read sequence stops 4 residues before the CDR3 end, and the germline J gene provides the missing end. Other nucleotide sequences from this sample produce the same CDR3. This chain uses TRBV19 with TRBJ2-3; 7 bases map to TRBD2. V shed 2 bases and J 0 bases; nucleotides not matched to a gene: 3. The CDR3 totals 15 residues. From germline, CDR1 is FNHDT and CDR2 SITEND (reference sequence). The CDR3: CASSIWGTSAETLYF. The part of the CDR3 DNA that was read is TGTGCCAGCAGTATCTGGGGGACTAGTGCAGAA.

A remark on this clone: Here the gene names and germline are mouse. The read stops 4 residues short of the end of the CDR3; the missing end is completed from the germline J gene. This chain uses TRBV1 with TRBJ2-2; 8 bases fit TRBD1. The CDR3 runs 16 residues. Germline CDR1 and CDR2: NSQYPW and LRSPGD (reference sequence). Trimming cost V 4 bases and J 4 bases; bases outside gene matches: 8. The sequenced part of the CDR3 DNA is TGCACCTGCAGTGGAGTGGACAGGGTGGGCACCGGG. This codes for CTCSGVDRVGTG. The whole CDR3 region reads CTCSGVDRVGTGQLYF.

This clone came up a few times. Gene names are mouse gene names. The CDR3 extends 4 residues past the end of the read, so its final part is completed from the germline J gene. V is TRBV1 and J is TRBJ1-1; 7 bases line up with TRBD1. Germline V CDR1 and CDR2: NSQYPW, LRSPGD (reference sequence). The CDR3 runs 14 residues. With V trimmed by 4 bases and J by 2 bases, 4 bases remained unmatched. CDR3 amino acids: CTCSGDRDNTEVFF. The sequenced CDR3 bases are TGCACCTGCAGTGGAGACAGGGACAACACA.

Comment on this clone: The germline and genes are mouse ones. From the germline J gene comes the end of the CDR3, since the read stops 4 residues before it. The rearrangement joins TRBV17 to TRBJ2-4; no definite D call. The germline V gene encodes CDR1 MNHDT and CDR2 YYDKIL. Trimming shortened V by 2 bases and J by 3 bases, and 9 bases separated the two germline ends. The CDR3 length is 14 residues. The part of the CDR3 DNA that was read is TGTGCTAGCAGTAGAACACACCAACAAAAC. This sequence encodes CASSRTHQQN. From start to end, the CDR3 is CASSRTHQQNTLYF. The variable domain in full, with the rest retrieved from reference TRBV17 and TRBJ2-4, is DTTVKQNPRYKLARVGKPVNLICSQTMNHDTMYWYQKKPNQAPKLLLFYYDKILNREADTFEKFQSSRPNNSFCSLYIGSAGLEYSAMYLCASSRTHQQNTLYFGAGTRLSVL.

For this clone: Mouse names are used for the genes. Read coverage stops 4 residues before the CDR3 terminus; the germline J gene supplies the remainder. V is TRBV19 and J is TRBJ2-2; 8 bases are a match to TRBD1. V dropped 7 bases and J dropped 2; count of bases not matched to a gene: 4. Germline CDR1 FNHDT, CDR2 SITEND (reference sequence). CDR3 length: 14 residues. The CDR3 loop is CASARQGNTGQLYF. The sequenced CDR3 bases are TGTGCCAGCGCTCGACAGGGGAACACCGGG.

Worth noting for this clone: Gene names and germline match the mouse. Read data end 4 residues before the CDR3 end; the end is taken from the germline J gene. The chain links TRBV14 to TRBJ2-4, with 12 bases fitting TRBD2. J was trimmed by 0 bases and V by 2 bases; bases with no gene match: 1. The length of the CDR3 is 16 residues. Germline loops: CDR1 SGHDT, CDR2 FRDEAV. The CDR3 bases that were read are TGTGCCAGCAGTTTAGGACTGGGGGGGAGTCAAAAC. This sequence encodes CASSLGLGGSQN. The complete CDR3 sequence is CASSLGLGGSQNTLYF.

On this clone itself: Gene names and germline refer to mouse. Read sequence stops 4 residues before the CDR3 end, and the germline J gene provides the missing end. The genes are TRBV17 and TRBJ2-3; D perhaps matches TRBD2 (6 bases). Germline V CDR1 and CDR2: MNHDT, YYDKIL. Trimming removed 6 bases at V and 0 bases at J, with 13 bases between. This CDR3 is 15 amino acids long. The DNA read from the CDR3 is TGTGCTAGCAGCCCCCTGGGGCCTAGTGCAGAA. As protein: CASSPLGPSAE. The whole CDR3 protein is CASSPLGPSAETLYF.

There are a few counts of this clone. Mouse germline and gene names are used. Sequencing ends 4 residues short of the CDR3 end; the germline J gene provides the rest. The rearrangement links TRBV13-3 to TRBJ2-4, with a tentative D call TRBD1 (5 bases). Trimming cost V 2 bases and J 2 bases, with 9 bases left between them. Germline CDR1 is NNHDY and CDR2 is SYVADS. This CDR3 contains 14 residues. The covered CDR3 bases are TGTGCCAGCAGTGAGAGGACAATTCAAAAC. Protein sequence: CASSERTIQN. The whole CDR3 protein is CASSERTIQNTLYF.

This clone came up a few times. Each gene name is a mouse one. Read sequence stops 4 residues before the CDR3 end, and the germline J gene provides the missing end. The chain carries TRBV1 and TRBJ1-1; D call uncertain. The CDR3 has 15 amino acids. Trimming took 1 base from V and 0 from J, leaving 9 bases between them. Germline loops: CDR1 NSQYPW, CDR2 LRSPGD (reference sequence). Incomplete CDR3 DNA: TGCACCTGCAGTGCAGTGCCATCTGCAAACACA. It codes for CTCSAVPSANT. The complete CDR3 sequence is CTCSAVPSANTEVFF.

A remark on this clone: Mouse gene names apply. The CDR3 bases that were read are TGTGCCAGCAGCCAAGACGGCGGGACTGGTTACACCGGG. It yields the protein CASSQDGGTGYTG. The whole CDR3 sequence is CASSQDGGTGYTGQLYF. The chain joins TRBV5 to TRBJ2-2; 8 bases match TRBD2. From the germline J gene comes the end of the CDR3, since the read stops 4 residues before it. The junction had 6 bases not matched to a gene; V was cut back by 0 bases and J by 3 bases. Germline V gene sequence: CDR1 LGHNA, CDR2 YNLKQL (reference sequence). The CDR3 is made up of 17 amino acids.

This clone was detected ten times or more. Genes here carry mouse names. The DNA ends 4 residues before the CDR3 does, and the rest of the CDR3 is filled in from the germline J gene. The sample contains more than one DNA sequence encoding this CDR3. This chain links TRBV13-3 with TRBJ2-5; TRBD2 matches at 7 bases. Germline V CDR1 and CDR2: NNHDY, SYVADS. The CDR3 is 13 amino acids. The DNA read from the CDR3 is TGTGCCAGCAGTGATCTGGGGGAAGAC. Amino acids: CASSDLGED. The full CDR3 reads CASSDLGEDTQYF.

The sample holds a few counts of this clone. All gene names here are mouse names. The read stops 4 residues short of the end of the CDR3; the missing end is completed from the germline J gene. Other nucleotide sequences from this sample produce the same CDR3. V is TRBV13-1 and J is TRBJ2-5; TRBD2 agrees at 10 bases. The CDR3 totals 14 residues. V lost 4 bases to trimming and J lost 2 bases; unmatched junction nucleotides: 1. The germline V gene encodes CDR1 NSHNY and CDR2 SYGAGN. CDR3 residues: CASSRTGGQDTQYF. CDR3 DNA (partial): TGTGCCAGCAGTAGGACTGGGGGCCAAGAC.

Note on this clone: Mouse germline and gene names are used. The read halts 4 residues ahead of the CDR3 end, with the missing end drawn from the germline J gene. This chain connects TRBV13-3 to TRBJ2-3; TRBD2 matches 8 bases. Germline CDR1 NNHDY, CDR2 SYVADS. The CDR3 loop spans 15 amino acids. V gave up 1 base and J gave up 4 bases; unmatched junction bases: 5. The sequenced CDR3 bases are TGTGCCAGCAGTGATCCGACTGGGGCGACAGAA. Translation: CASSDPTGATE. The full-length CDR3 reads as CASSDPTGATETLYF.

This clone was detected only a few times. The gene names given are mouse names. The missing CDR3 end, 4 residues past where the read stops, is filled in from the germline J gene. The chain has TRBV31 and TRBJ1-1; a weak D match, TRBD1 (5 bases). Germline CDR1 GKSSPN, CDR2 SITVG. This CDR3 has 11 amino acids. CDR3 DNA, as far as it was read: TGTGCCTGGAACCAGGGAAGA. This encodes CAWNQGR. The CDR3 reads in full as CAWNQGREVFF. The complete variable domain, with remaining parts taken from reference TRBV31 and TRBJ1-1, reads AQTIHQWPVAEIKAVGSPLSLGCTIKGKSSPNLYWYWQATGGTLQQLFYSITVGQVESVVQLNLSASRPKDDQFILSTEKLLLSHSGFYLCAWNQGREVFFGKGTRLTVV.

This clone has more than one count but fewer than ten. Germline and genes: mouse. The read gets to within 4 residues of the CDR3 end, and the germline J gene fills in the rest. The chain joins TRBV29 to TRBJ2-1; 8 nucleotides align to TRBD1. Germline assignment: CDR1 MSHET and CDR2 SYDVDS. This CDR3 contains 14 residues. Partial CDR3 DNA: TGTGCTAGCAGTTCGACAGGGGTGGGGGCT. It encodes CASSSTGVGA. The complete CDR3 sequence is CASSSTGVGAEQFF.

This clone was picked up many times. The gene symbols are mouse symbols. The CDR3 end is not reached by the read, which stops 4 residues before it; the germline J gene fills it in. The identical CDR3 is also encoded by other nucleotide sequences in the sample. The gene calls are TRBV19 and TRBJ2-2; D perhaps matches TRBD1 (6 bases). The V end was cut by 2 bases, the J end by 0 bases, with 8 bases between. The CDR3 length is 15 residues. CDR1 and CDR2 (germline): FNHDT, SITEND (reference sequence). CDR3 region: CASSIGTTNTGQLYF. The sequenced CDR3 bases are TGTGCCAGCAGTATCGGGACAACAAACACCGGG.

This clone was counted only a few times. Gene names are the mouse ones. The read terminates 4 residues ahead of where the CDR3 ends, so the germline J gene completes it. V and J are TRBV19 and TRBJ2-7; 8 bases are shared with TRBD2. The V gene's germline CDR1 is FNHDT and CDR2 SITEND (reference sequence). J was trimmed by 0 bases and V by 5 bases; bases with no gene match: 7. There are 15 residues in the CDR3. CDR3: CASSPTGGGSYEQYF. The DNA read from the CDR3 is TGTGCCAGCAGCCCAACTGGGGGAGGCTCCTAT.

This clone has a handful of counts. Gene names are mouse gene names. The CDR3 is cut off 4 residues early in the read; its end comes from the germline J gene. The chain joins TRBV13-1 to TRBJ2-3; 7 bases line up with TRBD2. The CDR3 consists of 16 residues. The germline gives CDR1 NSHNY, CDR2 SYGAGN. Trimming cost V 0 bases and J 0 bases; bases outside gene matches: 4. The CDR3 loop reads CASSDVGGISAETLYF. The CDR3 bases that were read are TGTGCCAGCAGTGATGTTGGGGGGATTAGTGCAGAA.